A selection of T cell receptor beta chains follows, all from one sample in a study of blood T cell repertoires in COVID-19. The table came from immunoSEQ multiplex PCR; TCRdb's copy has only in-frame clones and leaves some out. The sample records about 160,000 clones, roughly 86% being singletons. The sequencing input was peripheral blood. The receptors here all came from a man in his 60s with COVID-19, enrolled during active disease. Each CDR3 is given with its conserved first and last residue. Each record gives: J gene, D gene, clone size, V gene, CDR3 DNA, CDR3 protein. D genes are given only for firm matches. A clone size is listed for some rows: how often the clone was seen (once, few, many), or a class if it is expanded.

TRBJ1-5	TRBD1	-	TRBV4-3	TGCGCCAGCAGCCAGGCCTGGACAGGGGTCCAGCCCCAGCATTTT	CASSQAWTGVQPQHF
TRBJ1-1	-	-	TRBV11-3	TGTGCCAGCAGCTTACCCTCCACAGGAAGAACTGAAGCTTTCTTT	CASSLPSTGRTEAFF
TRBJ1-1	-	few	TRBV30	TGTGCCTGGAGAAAACACGTGAACACTGAAGCTTTCTTT	CAWRKHVNTEAFF
TRBJ2-7	-	once	TRBV9	TGTGCCAGCAGCCCTCTCTCGACAGTCTCCTACGAGCAGTACTTC	CASSPLSTVSYEQYF
TRBJ1-1	-	-	TRBV15	TGTGCCACCAGGCAGGCAAACACTGAAGCTTTCTTT	CATRQANTEAFF
TRBJ1-1	TRBD1	-	TRBV4-3	TGCGCCAGCAGCCAAGATATCAGACAGGGAAACACTGAAGCTTTCTTT	CASSQDIRQGNTEAFF
TRBJ1-5	-	-	TRBV19	TGTGCCAGTAGCCAAGGGACACCTAGCAATCAGCCCCAGCATTTT	CASSQGTPSNQPQHF
TRBJ2-7	TRBD2	once	TRBV4-1	TGCGCCAGCAGCCAAGAACTAGCGGGAGGGAACGAGCAGTACTTC	CASSQELAGGNEQYF
TRBJ2-3	TRBD2	-	TRBV3-1/TRBV3-2	TGTGCCAGCAGCCTCCTTCTAGCGGGTGGCCCAGATACGCAGTATTTT	CASSLLLAGGPDTQYF
TRBJ1-5	-	-	TRBV6-2/TRBV6-3	TGTGCCAGCAGTTACTCCTTACGTGCGGGCAATCAGCCCCAGCATTTT	CASSYSLRAGNQPQHF
TRBJ2-5	-	-	TRBV19	TGTGCCAGTAGTACCGGACTAGGGGGAGAGACCCAGTACTTC	CASSTGLGGETQYF
TRBJ1-4	TRBD1	-	TRBV25-1	TGTGCCAGCAGTGGACAGGGGGCTGCTAATGAAAAACTGTTTTTT	CASSGQGAANEKLFF
TRBJ2-4	-	-	TRBV6-5	TGTGCCAGCAGTCCCTCCAGGGGAATTCAGTACTTC	CASSPSRGIQYF
TRBJ2-1	TRBD2	-	TRBV7-3	TGTGCCAGCAGCTTAAGTAGTAGCGGGACGGGGCGGGAGCAGTTCTTC	CASSLSSSGTGREQFF
TRBJ2-3	TRBD1	-	TRBV7-3	TGTGCCAGCAGCCGACGGACAGGGGGCACAGATACGCAGTATTTT	CASSRRTGGTDTQYF
TRBJ1-3	TRBD1	-	TRBV7-2	TGTGCCAGCAGCTTAAACCGGGACAGTCGAAACACCATATATTTT	CASSLNRDSRNTIYF
TRBJ2-7	-	-	TRBV6-2/TRBV6-3	TGTGCCAGCAGTGATGGAGCGGGTGGGCTGGACGAGCAGTACTTC	CASSDGAGGLDEQYF
TRBJ1-6	-	-	TRBV30	TGTGCCTACCAGACAGGAAATAATTCACCCCTCCACTTT	CAYQTGNNSPLHF
TRBJ2-1	TRBD1	-	TRBV11-3	TGTGCCAGCAGCTCCGTGACAGGGGGCAAAAATGAGCAGTTCTTC	CASSSVTGGKNEQFF
TRBJ1-4	TRBD1	-	TRBV6-5	TGTGCCAGCAGGCCACAGGGGGGAAATGAAAAACTGTTTTTT	CASRPQGGNEKLFF
TRBJ1-1	TRBD1	-	TRBV6-4	TGTGCCAGCAGTGCTTCAGGGGGCACTGAAGCTTTCTTT	CASSASGGTEAFF
TRBJ1-5	-	-	TRBV6-5	TGTGCCAGCAGTTACTCAAGACGGGATCAGCCCCAGCATTTT	CASSYSRRDQPQHF
TRBJ2-4	TRBD1	-	TRBV11-3	TGTGCCAGCAGCGGAGGACAGGGCTTGAACATTCAGTACTTC	CASSGGQGLNIQYF
TRBJ1-2	-	-	TRBV12-3/TRBV12-4	TGTGCCAGCAGTTTACAGGGAGGTGGCTACACCTTC	CASSLQGGGYTF
TRBJ2-1	TRBD1	-	TRBV11-3	TGTGCCAGCAGCCCCGGGACAGGGGGCGATCCCGACGTTGAGCAGTTCTTC	CASSPGTGGDPDVEQFF
TRBJ1-2	-	-	TRBV6-5	TGTGCCAGCGCTATCAAAGGGACTGGCGGGGGCGGCTACACCTTC	CASAIKGTGGGGYTF
TRBJ1-5	-	-	TRBV3-1/TRBV3-2	TGTGCCAGCAGCCAAGACCCTGAGGCACCGGGACAAACCTTT	CASSQDPEAPGQTF
TRBJ1-1	TRBD1	-	TRBV6-2/TRBV6-3	TGTGCCAGCAGTTACCCGGCAGGGGGCATCGACACTGAAGCTTTCTTT	CASSYPAGGIDTEAFF